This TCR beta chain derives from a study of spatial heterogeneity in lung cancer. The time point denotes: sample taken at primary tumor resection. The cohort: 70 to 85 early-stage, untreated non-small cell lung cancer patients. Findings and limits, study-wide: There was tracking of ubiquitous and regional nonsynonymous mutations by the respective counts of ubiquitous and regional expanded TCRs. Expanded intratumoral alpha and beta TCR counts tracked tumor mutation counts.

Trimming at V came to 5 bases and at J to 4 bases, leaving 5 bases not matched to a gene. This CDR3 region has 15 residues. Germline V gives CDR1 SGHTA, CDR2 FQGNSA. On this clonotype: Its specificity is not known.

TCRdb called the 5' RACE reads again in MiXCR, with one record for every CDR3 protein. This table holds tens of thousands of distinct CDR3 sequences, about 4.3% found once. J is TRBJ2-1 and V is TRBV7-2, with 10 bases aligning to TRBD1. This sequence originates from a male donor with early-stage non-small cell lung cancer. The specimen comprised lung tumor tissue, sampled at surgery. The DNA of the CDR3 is TGTGCCAGCAGCATAGGGACAGGGGTTTACAATGAGCAGTTCTTC. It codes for CASSIGTGVYNEQFF.